The 21 T cell receptor beta chains below come from one sample, sequenced in a study of Ad26.COV2.S vaccination and SARS-CoV-2 variants. Clones were sequenced by immunoSEQ multiplex PCR, and TCRdb holds only the in-frame ones, with some missing. The sample includes around 450,000 clones, about 92% seen only once; the top ten take about 4.5%. The treatment: around 19 received Ad26.COV2.S at low or high dose, single or two shots; five or six received placebo; per-sample allocation not given. Sampling was done on day 63 after the first vaccine or placebo injection. This material consisted of peripheral blood, taken in a trial of Ad26.COV2.S vaccine versus placebo. The receptors shown here come from a person between 18 and 65 years old who received the Ad26.COV2.S COVID-19 vaccine or a placebo.

About this clone itself: Different DNA sequences within this sample yield the same CDR3. The genes are TRBV2 and TRBJ2-7; no definite D call. Trimming shortened V by 1 base and J by 0 bases, and 4 bases separated the two germline ends. The germline V gene encodes CDR1 SNHLY and CDR2 FYNNEI. The CDR3 totals 13 residues. The CDR3, as DNA: TGTGCCAGCAGTGAAGGAGTCTCCTACGAGCAGTACTTC. It codes for CASSEGVSYEQYF.

V gene TRBV24-1 combines with J gene TRBJ2-1, with 9 bases aligning to TRBD1. V shed 3 bases and J 3 bases; nucleotides not matched to a gene: 2. The length of the CDR3 is 15 residues. The germline CDR1 and CDR2 sequences are KGHDR and SFDVKD. CDR3 sequence: CATSDGQGIYNEQFF. The DNA of the CDR3 is TGTGCCACCAGTGATGGACAGGGGATCTACAATGAGCAGTTCTTC.

The chain combines TRBV19 with TRBJ2-3; no reliable D call. CDR1 is LNHDA, CDR2 SQIVND, per germline (reference sequence). Trimming removed 3 bases at V and 1 base at J, with 8 bases between. CDR3 length: 14 amino acids. CDR3 bases: TGTGCCAGTAGTATTGGCTGGGGCACAGATACGCAGTATTTT. It is translated as CASSIGWGTDTQYF.

The chain is built from TRBV20-1 and TRBJ1-1; no clear D. Germline lookup yields CDR1 DFQATT and CDR2 SNEGSKA (reference sequence). CDR3 size: 11 residues. V gave up 4 bases and J gave up 8 bases, with 11 bases separating them. This CDR3 is CSATGRSEAFF. The CDR3 DNA is TGCAGTGCTACGGGCCGAAGCGAAGCTTTCTTT.

The rearrangement joins TRBV9 to TRBJ2-5; either TRBD1 or TRBD2 may supply D (6 bases each). This CDR3 region has 16 residues. With 0 bases removed from V and 1 base from J, the gap between germline ends came to 13 bases. Germline loops: CDR1 SGDLS, CDR2 YYNGEE. DNA for the CDR3: TGTGCCAGCAGCGTAGGGGGGGCGGATCGCCAAGAGACCCAGTACTTC. This translates into CASSVGGADRQETQYF.

A few counts support this clone. This rearrangement joins TRBV11-2 to TRBJ1-2, with no clear D. Germline loops: CDR1 SGHAT, CDR2 FQNNGV. V gave up 0 bases and J gave up 3 bases, with 11 bases separating them. The CDR3 runs 15 residues. CDR3 region: CASSLDPGHDYGYTF. The CDR3 nucleotides read TGTGCCAGCAGCTTAGACCCAGGTCACGACTATGGCTACACCTTC.

The chain joins TRBV11-2 to TRBJ1-1; D is uncertain. The CDR3 consists of 14 residues. Germline CDR1 reads SGHAT; CDR2 reads FQNNGV. V lost 2 bases and J 4 bases, leaving 11 bases between the germline ends. The CDR3 here is CASSLKGGSTEAFF. CDR3 coding DNA: TGTGCCAGCAGCTTAAAGGGAGGGAGCACTGAAGCTTTCTTT.

The V gene is TRBV28, the J gene TRBJ2-1; TRBD2 aligns across 14 bases. The CDR3 covers 20 residues. V gave up 3 bases and J gave up 2 bases; unmatched junction bases: 12. Germline lookup yields CDR1 MDHEN and CDR2 SYDVKM. CDR3 DNA sequence: TGTGCCAGCAGTTTTTTCCCCGGGACTAGCGGGAGCTACCCCTACAATGAGCAGTTCTTC. Amino acids: CASSFFPGTSGSYPYNEQFF.

This clone was picked up a small number of times. The rearrangement joins TRBV7-8 to TRBJ2-7, with unresolved D. CDR1 SGHVS and CDR2 FQNEAQ come from the germline V gene. The CDR3 is 15 amino acids. Between the trimmed V and J ends, which lost 5 bases and 3 bases, there was a span of 17 bases. The CDR3 coding sequence is TGTGCCAGCAGCCCGACCGGCGGTTCTTACTACGAGCAGTACTTC. This sequence encodes CASSPTGGSYYEQYF.

DNA of the CDR3: TGTGCCAGCAGTGAACTTAACAGGGGGCGTAGAATCTACGAGCAGTACTTC. It is translated as CASSELNRGRRIYEQYF. The rearrangement links TRBV2 to TRBJ2-7; 9 bases line up with TRBD1. CDR1 and CDR2 (germline): SNHLY, FYNNEI. V lost 2 bases and J lost 3; bases outside the gene matches: 11. CDR3 length: 17 amino acids.

J is TRBJ2-2 and V is TRBV28, with 10 positions matching TRBD1. With 5 bases clipped from V and 6 bases from J, the junction kept 6 bases outside the gene matches. Germline V gives CDR1 MDHEN, CDR2 SYDVKM. The CDR3 loop spans 15 amino acids. DNA of the CDR3: TGTGCCAGCAGTGTCGGGACAGGGGCATCCGGGGAGCTGTTTTTT. This sequence encodes CASSVGTGASGELFF.

This clone came up once. The rearrangement links TRBV19 to TRBJ1-2, with 8 bases that match TRBD1. The CDR3 contains 14 residues. After removal of 7 bases from V and 7 bases from J, the junction contained 11 bases not matched to a gene. Germline CDR1 reads LNHDA; CDR2 reads SQIVND (reference sequence). The CDR3 DNA is TGTGCCAGTATAGGGGGCAGGGGGCTCGGTGGCTACACCTTC. It specifies CASIGGRGLGGYTF.

CDR3 sequence reads: CASSLIRSGSSTDTQYF. CDR3 nucleotide sequence: TGTGCCAGCAGTCTGATACGTAGCGGATCTAGCACAGATACGCAGTATTTT. The chain couples TRBV27 to TRBJ2-3, with D possibly matching TRBD2 (6 bases). This CDR3 has 17 residues. Trimming took off 5 bases at V and 0 bases at J, with 18 bases between the two ends. CDR1 is MNHEY and CDR2 is SMNVEV in the germline V gene (reference sequence).

The chain employs TRBV3-1 (or the pseudogene TRBV3-2) and TRBJ2-7; a possible D gene is TRBD1 (6 bases). Looked up from germline, CDR1 is LGHDT and CDR2 is YNNKEL (reference sequence). Between the trimmed V and J ends, which lost 6 bases and 3 bases, there was a span of 15 bases. The CDR3 extends over 14 amino acids. CDR3 residues: CASRPEPGDYEQYF. In nucleotides, the CDR3 is TGTGCCAGCAGGCCGGAGCCAGGGGACTACGAGCAGTACTTC.

The genes are TRBV6-2 or TRBV6-3 and TRBJ2-1; 9 nucleotides agree with TRBD2. The CDR3 is 15 residues long. With V trimmed by 6 bases and J by 11 bases, 14 bases remained unmatched. Germline values: CDR1 MNHEY, CDR2 SVGEGT. The CDR3 reads CASSTPSSSGAKQFF. CDR3 sequence (DNA): TGTGCCAGCAGCACCCCGAGCTCTAGCGGGGCCAAGCAGTTCTTC.

The rearrangement links TRBV5-5 to TRBJ1-4; D not resolved. In germline, CDR1 is SGHKS, CDR2 YYEKEE (reference sequence). CDR3 length equals 14 residues. V dropped 2 bases and J dropped 5 bases, with 10 bases sitting between them. CDR3 DNA sequence: TGTGCCAGCAGCTTTGGCAGGATGAATGAAAAACTGTTTTTT. Its translation: CASSFGRMNEKLFF. Full variable domain (remainder filled in from reference TRBV5-5 and TRBJ1-4): DAGVTQSPTHLIKTRGQQVTLRCSPISGHKSVSWYQQVLGQGPQFIFQYYEKEERGRGNFPDRFSARQFPNYSSELNVNALLLGDSALYLCASSFGRMNEKLFFGSGTQLSVL.

The V and J genes are TRBV4-3 and TRBJ2-3; 8 bases are a match to TRBD1. Germline-derived CDR1 and CDR2 are LGHNA and YSLEER. With V trimmed by 0 bases and J by 6 bases, 8 bases remained unmatched. This CDR3 has 16 amino acids. CDR3 sequence reads: CASSQDIYRGSDTQYF. As DNA, the CDR3 is TGCGCCAGCAGCCAAGATATTTACAGGGGGTCTGATACGCAGTATTTT.

CDR3 region: CASSIQGLGTDTQYF. The CDR3 DNA reads as TGTGCCAGTAGTATACAGGGCTTGGGCACAGATACGCAGTATTTT. V usage is TRBV19 and J usage is TRBJ2-3; tentatively, D is TRBD1 (5 bases). The length of the CDR3 is 15 residues. V was shortened by 2 bases and J by 1 base, with 10 bases between the two germline ends. The germline V gene has CDR1 LNHDA and CDR2 SQIVND (reference sequence).

The chain is built from TRBV7-8 and TRBJ2-7, with no clear D. CDR3 length equals 16 residues. Germline CDR1 reads SGHVS; CDR2 reads FQNEAQ. V gave up 5 bases and J gave up 0 bases, with 17 bases separating them. The CDR3 reads CASSDNPGLGSYEQYF. The CDR3 DNA follows: TGTGCCAGCAGCGACAACCCGGGTCTGGGCTCCTACGAGCAGTACTTC.

The sample holds one count of this clone. V gene TRBV7-6 combines with J gene TRBJ1-2, with D hard to call. Trimming removed 3 bases from V and 8 bases from J, with 19 bases in between. Germline assignment: CDR1 SGHVS and CDR2 FNYEAQ. This CDR3 region has 15 residues. The CDR3 coding sequence is TGTGCCAGCAGCTTTGGGTCCTTCAGGAAAGGCGGCTACACCTTC. It specifies CASSFGSFRKGGYTF.

The chain links TRBV7-9 to TRBJ1-2; D is ambiguous. Germline CDR1 is SEHNR and CDR2 is FQNEAQ (reference sequence). The length of the CDR3 is 14 residues. The germline V and J ends were trimmed by 5 bases and 1 base, with 11 bases remaining between them. This chain's CDR3 is CASSRAISNYGYTF. CDR3 nucleotide sequence: TGTGCCAGCAGCCGTGCAATCAGTAACTATGGCTACACCTTC.